The next 28 T cell receptor beta chains were all read from a single sample in a study of T cell responses to AZD1222 COVID-19 vaccine. This table comes from immunoSEQ multiplex PCR, and its TCRdb copy is limited to in-frame clones, with some not included. The table has roughly 120,000 clones, around nine tenths seen once; the top ten hold roughly 6.9%. The input for sequencing was peripheral blood, taken 28 days after the second AZD1222 dose. The receptors come from an adult who received the AZD1222 COVID-19 vaccine.

The genes are TRBV14 and TRBJ2-7, with TRBD2 as a possible D gene (5 bases). This CDR3 is built from 13 residues. V lost 3 bases and J lost 4, with 10 bases in between. Germline V lookup: CDR1 SGHDN, CDR2 FVKESK. The CDR3 DNA reads TGTGCCAGCAGCCACAAACGGGGATACGAGCAGTACTTC. Amino acids: CASSHKRGYEQYF.

The rearrangement joins TRBV27 to TRBJ2-7, with 8 bases fitting TRBD2. The germline CDR1 and CDR2 sequences are MNHEY and SMNVEV (reference sequence). The CDR3 length is 17 residues. Trimming at V came to 3 bases and at J to 2 bases, leaving 12 bases not matched to a gene. As DNA, the CDR3 is TGTGCCAGCAGTTTCTCAGGGACTAGTTCACCACCCTACGAGCAGTACTTC. The encoded protein is CASSFSGTSSPPYEQYF.

J is TRBJ1-4 and V is TRBV5-6; D perhaps matches TRBD1 (5 bases). V lost 6 bases to trimming and J lost 8 bases, with 23 bases between them. Per the germline V gene, CDR1 is SGHDT and CDR2 is YYEEEE. The CDR3 length is 16 residues. In DNA form, the CDR3 reads TGTGCCAGCACACTTGCGATGGGGGGGTTTGAGGAAAAACTGTTTTTT. Protein: CASTLAMGGFEEKLFF.

The J gene is TRBJ2-2, the V gene TRBV6-5; TRBD2 agrees at 7 bases. The CDR3 sequence is 15 residues long. Germline loops: CDR1 MNHEY, CDR2 SVGAGI. V lost 8 bases, J lost 5 bases, and 11 bases stayed unmatched. This CDR3 reads CASRRVGTNTGELFF. CDR3 nucleotide sequence: TGTGCCAGCCGCCGGGTAGGGACTAATACCGGGGAGCTGTTTTTT.

This chain uses TRBV18 with TRBJ2-5; the D gene is possibly TRBD1 (5 bases). V lost 5 bases and J lost 4, with 11 bases in between. Germline V gene sequence: CDR1 KGHSH, CDR2 LQKENI. There are 13 residues in the CDR3. The DNA for the CDR3 is TGTGCCAGCTCAAGGGGAAGAGGAGAGACCCAGTACTTC. Its translation is CASSRGRGETQYF.

The chain recombines TRBV4-2 with TRBJ2-2; D gene unclear. Trimming left V 4 bases short and J 1 base short, with 4 bases between. The V gene's germline CDR1 is LGHNA and CDR2 YNFKEQ. The CDR3 loop spans 13 amino acids. Here the CDR3 reads CASSPGNTGELFF. The CDR3 nucleotides read TGTGCCAGCAGCCCAGGGAACACCGGGGAGCTGTTTTTT.

V is TRBV3-1 (or the pseudogene TRBV3-2) and J is TRBJ2-3, with 8 bases identical to TRBD2. The CDR3 length is 14 residues. Trimming removed 10 bases from V and 1 base from J; junction bases left unmatched: 7. Germline CDR1 is LGHDT and CDR2 is YNNKEL (reference sequence). The CDR3 sequence is CATGGDRGTDTQYF. DNA of the CDR3: TGTGCCACGGGGGGGGATCGTGGCACAGATACGCAGTATTTT.

V is TRBV6-5 and J is TRBJ1-1, with a weak D call TRBD1 (5 bases). Germline CDR1 is MNHEY and CDR2 is SVGAGI. The CDR3 is 11 amino acids. Trimming took off 4 bases at V and 11 bases at J, with 11 bases between the two ends. The CDR3 DNA sequence: TGTGCCAGCAGTTCCGGGGCGATGGCTTTCTTT. It is translated as CASSSGAMAFF.

V and J are TRBV4-2 and TRBJ2-3, with a tentative D call TRBD1 (6 bases). The CDR3 runs 17 residues. Trimming stripped 3 bases from V and 0 bases from J, with 16 bases between. The germline CDR1 and CDR2 sequences are LGHNA and YNFKEQ. DNA of the CDR3: TGTGCCAGCAGCCACAGGGACAAGCCAACTAGCACAGATACGCAGTATTTT. This translates into CASSHRDKPTSTDTQYF.

The chain uses TRBV24-1 and TRBJ2-2; the match to TRBD2 covers 16 bases. The CDR3 consists of 18 residues. Germline trimming cut 4 bases from V and 5 bases from J; bases unmatched to any gene: 6. Germline CDR1 and CDR2: KGHDR and SFDVKD. CDR3 residues: CATSDPGTSGRGTGELFF. CDR3 DNA: TGTGCCACCAGTGACCCCGGGACTAGCGGGAGGGGGACCGGGGAGCTGTTTTTT.

This chain joins TRBV7-3 and TRBJ2-3; TRBD2 matches 14 bases. Germline V lookup: CDR1 SGHTA, CDR2 FQGTGA. The CDR3 has 17 residues. V trimming: 2 bases; J trimming: 8 bases; junction bases outside the gene matches: 9. The CDR3, as DNA: TGTGCCAGCAGCTTACAAGGGACTAGCGGGAGTGACGGTACGCAGTATTTT. It encodes CASSLQGTSGSDGTQYF.

This chain joins TRBV6-5 and TRBJ1-4; D gene unclear. CDR3 size: 15 residues. The germline CDR1 and CDR2 sequences are MNHEY and SVGAGI. Between the trimmed V and J ends, which lost 0 bases and 5 bases, there was a span of 10 bases. The CDR3 DNA is TGTGCCAGCAGTTACTCGACCAGGCCGAATGAAAAACTGTTTTTT. Its translation: CASSYSTRPNEKLFF.

This clone has only one observation. This chain uses TRBV5-1 with TRBJ1-6, with TRBD1 matching 7 bases. The CDR3 runs 19 residues. The junction had 9 bases not matched to a gene; V was cut back by 0 bases and J by 0 bases. CDR1 and CDR2 from the germline V gene are SGHRS and YFSETQ. The CDR3 loop reads CASSLEVGQASSYNSPLHF. DNA for the CDR3: TGCGCCAGCAGCTTGGAAGTAGGACAGGCGAGCTCCTATAATTCACCCCTCCACTTT.

The chain uses TRBV6-5 and TRBJ1-3; TRBD1 is a possible D gene (6 bases). Per the germline V gene, CDR1 is MNHEY and CDR2 is SVGAGI. The CDR3 consists of 15 residues. Trimming shortened V by 4 bases and J by 3 bases, and 13 bases separated the two germline ends. CDR3 DNA sequence: TGTGCCAGCAGTTCCGACAGGTGGAGTGGAAACACCATATATTTT. Protein product: CASSSDRWSGNTIYF.

This chain uses TRBV6-5 with TRBJ1-1, with 7 bases identical to TRBD1. After removal of 6 bases from V and 5 bases from J, the junction contained 6 bases not matched to a gene. Germline CDR1 reads MNHEY; CDR2 reads SVGAGI. The CDR3 is 13 residues long. The DNA for the CDR3 is TGTGCCAGCAGCGGGACAGTATTGACTGAAGCTTTCTTT. Translation: CASSGTVLTEAFF.

This clone showed up just once. The chain is built from TRBV7-9 and TRBJ2-5; D perhaps matches TRBD2 (6 bases). The CDR3 sequence is 16 residues long. Trimming removed 3 bases at V and 5 bases at J, with 19 bases between. Germline loops: CDR1 SEHNR, CDR2 FQNEAQ (reference sequence). CDR3 DNA sequence: TGTGCCAGCAGCTTGGTACTAGCCAACCCAGCCGAGACCCAGTACTTC. It yields the protein CASSLVLANPAETQYF.

The count of this clone is one. CDR3 region: CASSHPRQGVSYEQYF. DNA for the CDR3: TGCGCCAGCAGCCACCCGCGGCAGGGTGTCTCCTACGAGCAGTACTTC. The chain uses TRBV4-1 and TRBJ2-7; a weak D match, TRBD1 (5 bases). The CDR3 totals 16 residues. The germline V gene has CDR1 MGHRA and CDR2 YSYEKL. Trimming left V 3 bases short and J 0 bases short, with 15 bases between.

The gene calls are TRBV4-1 and TRBJ2-7; no definite D call. The germline V gene encodes CDR1 MGHRA and CDR2 YSYEKL. This CDR3 spans 16 amino acids. V lost 4 bases to trimming and J lost 2 bases, with 18 bases between them. The CDR3 spells CASSRQDSLNPYEQYF. CDR3 coding DNA: TGCGCCAGCAGCCGCCAAGATTCCCTGAACCCCTACGAGCAGTACTTC.

This CDR3 reads CASSLSAANEKLFF. CDR3 nucleotide sequence: TGTGCCAGCAGCCTCTCGGCAGCTAATGAAAAACTGTTTTTT. The rearrangement links TRBV3-1 (or the pseudogene TRBV3-2) to TRBJ1-4; D is ambiguous. CDR1 is LGHDT, CDR2 YNNKEL, per germline (reference sequence). V was pared by 4 bases and J by 3 bases, with 9 bases between. This CDR3 is 14 amino acids long.

This clone occurred once. The chain's CDR3 is CASSWTGSNEKLFF. For the CDR3, the DNA is TGTGCCAGCAGCTGGACAGGGAGTAATGAAAAACTGTTTTTT. The chain combines TRBV5-4 with TRBJ1-4, with 8 bases aligning to TRBD1. CDR3 length: 14 amino acids. Germline V gives CDR1 SGHNT, CDR2 YYREEE (reference sequence). V shed 3 bases and J 4 bases; nucleotides not matched to a gene: 2.

The CDR3 region has the DNA TGTGCCAGCAGGGGAGACGGGGGTCTCTCCTACGAGCAGTACTTC. Protein product: CASRGDGGLSYEQYF. The chain has TRBV7-9 and TRBJ2-7, with D perhaps TRBD2 (6 bases). From germline, CDR1 is SEHNR and CDR2 FQNEAQ (reference sequence). V lost 6 bases and J lost 0, with 15 bases in between. The CDR3 consists of 15 residues. Drawing the rest from reference TRBV7-9 and TRBJ2-7, the complete variable domain is DTGVSQNPRHKITKRGQNVTFRCDPISEHNRLYWYRQTLGQGPEFLTYFQNEAQLEKSRLLSDRFSAERPKGSFSTLEIQRTEQGDSAMYLCASRGDGGLSYEQYFGPGTRLTVT.

The DNA for the CDR3 is TGCGCCAGCAGCCAGCCGGGACAGGGGGTAACCTTTGGAAACACCATATATTTT. Its protein product is CASSQPGQGVTFGNTIYF. V and J are TRBV4-1 and TRBJ1-3; TRBD1 agrees at 11 bases. V was clipped by 3 bases and J by 3 bases; unmatched bases: 10. Per the germline V gene, CDR1 is MGHRA and CDR2 is YSYEKL. The CDR3 covers 18 residues.

The chain is built from TRBV5-5 and TRBJ1-5; 7 bases are shared with TRBD1. Germline values: CDR1 SGHKS, CDR2 YYEKEE (reference sequence). The CDR3 loop spans 16 amino acids. V lost 2 bases, J lost 3 bases, and 8 bases stayed unmatched. In nucleotides, the CDR3 is TGTGCCAGCAGCTTCAATAAGGGGACAGACAATCAGCCCCAGCATTTT. Translated: CASSFNKGTDNQPQHF. The full variable domain, rest sourced from reference TRBV5-5 and TRBJ1-5, is DAGVTQSPTHLIKTRGQQVTLRCSPISGHKSVSWYQQVLGQGPQFIFQYYEKEERGRGNFPDRFSARQFPNYSSELNVNALLLGDSALYLCASSFNKGTDNQPQHFGDGTRLSIL.

The genes are TRBV7-9 and TRBJ1-6, with 7 nucleotides matching TRBD1. With 2 bases clipped from V and 7 bases from J, the junction kept 2 bases outside the gene matches. Germline V CDR1 and CDR2: SEHNR, FQNEAQ (reference sequence). There are 14 residues in the CDR3. The CDR3 loop reads CASSLTGQNSPLHF. The CDR3 DNA follows: TGTGCCAGCAGCTTAACGGGACAGAATTCACCCCTCCACTTT.

The chain couples TRBV7-2 to TRBJ1-2, with D unresolved. The CDR3 is 13 amino acids. Trimming took off 2 bases at V and 2 bases at J, with 6 bases between the two ends. Germline CDR1 is SGHTA and CDR2 is FQGNSA. CDR3 loop: CASSLLGNYGYTF. CDR3 coding DNA: TGTGCCAGCAGCTTACTGGGGAACTATGGCTACACCTTC.

This clone was picked up a small number of times. This chain uses TRBV11-2 with TRBJ2-4; D may be TRBD1 or TRBD2 (6 bases each). V shed 0 bases and J shed 12 bases, with 12 bases lying between them. CDR1 and CDR2 from the germline V gene are SGHAT and FQNNGV. The CDR3 is made up of 13 amino acids. The CDR3 protein is CASSLDRGGTQYF. DNA of the CDR3: TGTGCCAGCAGCTTAGATAGAGGGGGGACTCAGTACTTC.

The chain carries TRBV7-2 and TRBJ2-1; 7 positions agree with TRBD1. Per the germline V gene, CDR1 is SGHTA and CDR2 is FQGNSA. The V gene end was trimmed by 4 bases and the J gene end by 3 bases; junction bases not matched to a gene: 6. The CDR3 is made up of 15 amino acids. The CDR3 sequence is CASSSSTGVYNEQFF. As DNA, the CDR3 is TGTGCCAGCAGCTCCTCCACAGGGGTCTACAATGAGCAGTTCTTC.

V usage is TRBV5-6 and J usage is TRBJ1-5; the match to TRBD1 covers 8 bases. Germline trimming cut 0 bases from V and 4 bases from J; bases unmatched to any gene: 9. The CDR3 has 17 amino acids. Germline V lookup: CDR1 SGHDT, CDR2 YYEEEE. CDR3 in amino acids: CASSLGPSRTGNQPQHF. In DNA form, the CDR3 reads TGTGCCAGCAGCTTGGGTCCCTCCCGGACAGGGAATCAGCCCCAGCATTTT.